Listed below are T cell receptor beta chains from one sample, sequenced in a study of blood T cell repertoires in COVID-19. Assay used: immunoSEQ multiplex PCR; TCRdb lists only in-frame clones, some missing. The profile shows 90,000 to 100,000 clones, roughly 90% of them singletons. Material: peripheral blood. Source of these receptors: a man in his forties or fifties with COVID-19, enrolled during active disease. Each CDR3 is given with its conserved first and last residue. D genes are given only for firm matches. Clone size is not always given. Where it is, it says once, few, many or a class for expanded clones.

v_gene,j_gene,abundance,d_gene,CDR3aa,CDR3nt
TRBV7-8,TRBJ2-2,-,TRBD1,CASTNPTGAGTGELFF,TGTGCCAGCACCAATCCGACAGGGGCTGGGACCGGGGAGCTGTTTTTT
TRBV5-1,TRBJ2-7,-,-,CASSQGQYYEQYF,TGCGCCAGCAGCCAGGGACAATACTACGAGCAGTACTTC
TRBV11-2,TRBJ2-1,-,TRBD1,CASSNPTGIGEQFF,TGTGCCAGCAGCAATCCGACAGGGATCGGTGAGCAGTTCTTC
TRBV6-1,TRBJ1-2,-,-,CASSETHRVGYTF,TGTGCCAGCAGTGAGACCCACAGGGTTGGCTACACCTTC
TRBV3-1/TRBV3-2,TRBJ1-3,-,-,CASSQGFIGAGGNTIYF,TGTGCCAGCAGCCAGGGGTTTATTGGGGCTGGAGGAAACACCATATATTTT
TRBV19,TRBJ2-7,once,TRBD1,CASTAPGGYEQYF,TGTGCCAGTACTGCTCCAGGGGGCTACGAGCAGTACTTC
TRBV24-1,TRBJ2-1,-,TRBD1,CATSDKTGFGEQFF,TGTGCCACCAGTGATAAGACAGGGTTTGGTGAGCAGTTCTTC
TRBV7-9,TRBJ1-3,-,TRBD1,CASSFRRTGAANTIYF,TGTGCCAGCAGCTTCAGGAGGACAGGGGCGGCGAACACCATATATTTT
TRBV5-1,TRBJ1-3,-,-,CASRSSSSGNTIYF,TGCGCCAGCAGGAGTAGTAGCTCTGGAAACACCATATATTTT
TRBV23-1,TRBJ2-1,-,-,CASSHRGTYNEQFF,TGCGCCAGCAGTCACAGGGGAACCTACAATGAGCAGTTCTTC
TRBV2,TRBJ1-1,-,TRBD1,CASSGDRGTEAFF,TGTGCCAGCAGCGGCGACAGGGGCACTGAAGCTTTCTTT
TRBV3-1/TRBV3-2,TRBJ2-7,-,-,CASSQDRPPYEQYF,TGTGCCAGCAGCCAAGACAGGCCTCCCTACGAGCAGTACTTC
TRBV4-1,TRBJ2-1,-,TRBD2,CASSQDTSRLAGRPEQFF,TGCGCCAGCAGCCAAGATACCTCTCGTCTAGCGGGGCGCCCCGAGCAGTTCTTC
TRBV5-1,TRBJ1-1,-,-,CASSTGRAMNTEAFF,TGCGCCAGCAGCACTGGGAGGGCTATGAACACTGAAGCTTTCTTT
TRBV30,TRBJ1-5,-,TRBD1,CAWSASRFNRGYQPQHF,TGTGCCTGGAGTGCTTCCCGATTTAACAGGGGGTATCAGCCCCAGCATTTT
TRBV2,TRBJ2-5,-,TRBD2,CASSELAGGQETQYF,TGTGCCAGCAGCGAACTAGCGGGGGGACAAGAGACCCAGTACTTC
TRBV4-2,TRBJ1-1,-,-,CASSQAPQGIAEAFF,TGTGCCAGCAGTCAAGCACCCCAGGGTATAGCTGAAGCTTTCTTT
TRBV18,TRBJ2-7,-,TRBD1,CASSILGTEPYEQYF,TGTGCCAGCTCAATCCTAGGGACAGAGCCCTACGAGCAGTACTTC
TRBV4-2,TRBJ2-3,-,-,CASSRALEGDTQYF,TGTGCCAGCAGCCGCGCACTAGAAGGGGATACGCAGTATTTT
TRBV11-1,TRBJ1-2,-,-,CASSADTNYGYTF,TGTGCCAGCAGCGCCGACACGAACTATGGCTACACCTTC
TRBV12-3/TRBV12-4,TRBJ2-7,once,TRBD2,CASRASTSGEQYF,TGTGCCAGCAGAGCCTCGACTAGCGGGGAGCAGTACTTC
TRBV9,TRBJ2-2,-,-,CASSVEGTGSTGELFF,TGTGCCAGCAGCGTAGAAGGAACAGGGTCAACCGGGGAGCTGTTTTTT
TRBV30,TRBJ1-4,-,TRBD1,CAWRLRDRNEKLFF,TGTGCCTGGAGGCTCCGGGACAGAAATGAAAAACTGTTTTTT
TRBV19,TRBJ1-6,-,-,CASSIGGKSYSPLHF,TGTGCCAGTAGTATAGGAGGGAAGAGTTATTCACCCCTCCACTTT
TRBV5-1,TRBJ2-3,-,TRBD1,CASSSGQALGDTQYF,TGCGCCAGCAGCTCGGGACAGGCGCTTGGAGATACGCAGTATTTT
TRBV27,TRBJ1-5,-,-,CASRSRTAKSQPQHF,TGTGCCAGCAGAAGTAGAACAGCCAAGAGTCAGCCCCAGCATTTT
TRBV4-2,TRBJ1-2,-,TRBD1,CASSQAKFGQGTYGYTF,TGTGCCAGCAGCCAAGCTAAGTTTGGACAGGGGACATATGGCTACACCTTC
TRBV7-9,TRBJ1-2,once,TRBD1,CASSPRQGNYGYTF,TGTGCCAGCAGCCCCCGACAGGGAAACTATGGCTACACCTTC
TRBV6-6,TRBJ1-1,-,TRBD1,CASSPLQGAEAFF,TGTGCCAGCAGCCCCCTACAGGGGGCTGAAGCTTTCTTT
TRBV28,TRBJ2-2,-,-,CASSLSSLGELFF,TGTGCCAGCAGTTTATCTTCTCTCGGGGAGCTGTTTTTT
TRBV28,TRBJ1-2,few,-,CASSLYVGVGYTF,TGTGCCAGCAGTTTATACGTCGGGGTTGGCTACACCTTC
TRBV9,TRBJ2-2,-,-,CASSADRYTGELFF,TGTGCCAGCAGCGCCGACAGGTACACCGGGGAGCTGTTTTTT
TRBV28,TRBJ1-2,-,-,CASSFRRGESGYTF,TGTGCCAGCAGTTTTAGGAGGGGAGAGAGTGGCTACACCTTC
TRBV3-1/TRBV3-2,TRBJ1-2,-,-,CASSQVMGDYGYTF,TGTGCCAGCAGCCAAGTTATGGGAGACTATGGCTACACCTTC
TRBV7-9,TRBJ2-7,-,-,CASSRGQGIWDEQYF,TGTGCCAGCAGCCGAGGCCAGGGGATCTGGGACGAGCAGTACTTC
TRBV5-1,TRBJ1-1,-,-,CASGFTGLGRNTEAFF,TGCGCCAGTGGGTTTACAGGCCTAGGGCGGAACACTGAAGCTTTCTTT
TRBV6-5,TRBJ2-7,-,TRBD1,CASSYLTGEYEQYF,TGTGCCAGCAGTTATCTGACAGGGGAATACGAGCAGTACTTC
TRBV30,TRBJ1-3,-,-,CAWSVTGPGNTIYF,TGTGCCTGGAGTGTAACAGGGCCTGGAAACACCATATATTTT
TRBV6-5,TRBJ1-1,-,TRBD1,CASITFRDRNTEAFF,TGTGCCAGCATTACCTTCCGGGACAGGAACACTGAAGCTTTCTTT
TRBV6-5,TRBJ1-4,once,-,CASRQGAEKLFF,TGTGCCAGCAGACAGGGAGCTGAAAAACTGTTTTTT
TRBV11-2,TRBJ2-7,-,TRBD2,CASSLAGGTYEQYF,TGTGCCAGCAGCTTAGCGGGGGGGACGTACGAGCAGTACTTC
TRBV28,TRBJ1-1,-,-,CASSLQGGTEAFF,TGTGCCAGCAGTTTACAAGGCGGGACTGAAGCTTTCTTT
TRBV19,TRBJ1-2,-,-,CASNINQGLPHDGYTF,TGTGCCAGTAATATTAACCAGGGACTCCCTCATGATGGCTACACCTTC
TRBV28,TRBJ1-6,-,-,CASSLGLGHNSPLHF,TGTGCCAGCAGTTTAGGTTTGGGACACAATTCACCCCTCCACTTT
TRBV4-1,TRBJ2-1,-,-,CASSPTGNEQFF,TGCGCCAGCAGCCCGACGGGGAATGAGCAGTTCTTC
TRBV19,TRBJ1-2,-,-,CASRQGWYYGYTF,TGTGCCAGTCGGCAGGGGTGGTACTATGGCTACACCTTC
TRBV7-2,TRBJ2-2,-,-,CASSYRTGNTGELFF,TGTGCCAGCAGCTACCGGACGGGAAACACCGGGGAGCTGTTTTTT
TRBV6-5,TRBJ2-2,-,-,CASAGQWDTGELFF,TGTGCCAGCGCGGGACAGTGGGACACCGGGGAGCTGTTTTTT
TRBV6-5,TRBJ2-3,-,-,CASSPVGTDTQYF,TGTGCCAGCAGCCCCGTTGGCACAGATACGCAGTATTTT
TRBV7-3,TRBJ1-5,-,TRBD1,CASSLDRGPHQPQHF,TGTGCCAGCAGCCTGGACAGGGGGCCCCATCAGCCCCAGCATTTT
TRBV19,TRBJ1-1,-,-,CASGGHRNTEAFF,TGTGCCAGTGGGGGACACCGGAACACTGAAGCTTTCTTT
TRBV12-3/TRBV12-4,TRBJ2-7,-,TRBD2,CASSFGLAGVYF,TGTGCCAGCAGTTTCGGACTAGCGGGGGTTTACTTC